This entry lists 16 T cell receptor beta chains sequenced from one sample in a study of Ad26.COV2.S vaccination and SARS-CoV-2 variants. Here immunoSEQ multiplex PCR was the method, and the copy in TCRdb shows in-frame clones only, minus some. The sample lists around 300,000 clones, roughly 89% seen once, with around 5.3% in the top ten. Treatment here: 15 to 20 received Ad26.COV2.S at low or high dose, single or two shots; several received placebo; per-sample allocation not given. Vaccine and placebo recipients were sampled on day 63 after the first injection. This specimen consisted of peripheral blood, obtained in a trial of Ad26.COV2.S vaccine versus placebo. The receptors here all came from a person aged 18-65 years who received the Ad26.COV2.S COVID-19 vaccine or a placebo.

CDR3 sequence (DNA): TGTGCCAGTAGTGCGTCAGGGGGGAGCTACGAGCAGTACTTC. This encodes CASSASGGSYEQYF. The chain couples TRBV19 to TRBJ2-7; possible D gene TRBD1, 7 bases. This CDR3 is built from 14 residues. V dropped 5 bases and J dropped 3 bases, with 14 bases sitting between them. CDR1 LNHDA and CDR2 SQIVND come from the germline V gene (reference sequence).

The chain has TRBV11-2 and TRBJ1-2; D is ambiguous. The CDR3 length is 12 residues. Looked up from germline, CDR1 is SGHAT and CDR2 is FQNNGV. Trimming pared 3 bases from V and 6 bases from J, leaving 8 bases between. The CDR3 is CASSLEADGYTF. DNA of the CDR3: TGTGCCAGCAGCTTGGAGGCGGATGGCTACACCTTC.

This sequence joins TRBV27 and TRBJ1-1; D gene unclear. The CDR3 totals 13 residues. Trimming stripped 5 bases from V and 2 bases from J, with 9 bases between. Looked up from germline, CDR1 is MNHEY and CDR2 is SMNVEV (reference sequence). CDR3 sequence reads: CASSDIPNTEAFF. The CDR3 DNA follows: TGTGCCAGCAGTGACATACCTAACACTGAAGCTTTCTTT.

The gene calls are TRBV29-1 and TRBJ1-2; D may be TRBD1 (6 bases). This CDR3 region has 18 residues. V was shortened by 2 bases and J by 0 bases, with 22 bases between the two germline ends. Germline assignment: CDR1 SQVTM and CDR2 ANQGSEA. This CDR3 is CSVETRHGRGITNYGYTF. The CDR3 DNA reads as TGCAGCGTTGAAACGCGGCATGGCAGGGGCATAACTAACTATGGCTACACCTTC.

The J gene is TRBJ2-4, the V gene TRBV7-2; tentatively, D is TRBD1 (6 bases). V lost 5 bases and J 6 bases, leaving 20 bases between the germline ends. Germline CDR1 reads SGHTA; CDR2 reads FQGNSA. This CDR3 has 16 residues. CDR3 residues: CASSLDAQTGANIQYF. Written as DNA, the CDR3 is TGTGCCAGCAGCCTAGATGCCCAGACAGGAGCAAACATTCAGTACTTC.

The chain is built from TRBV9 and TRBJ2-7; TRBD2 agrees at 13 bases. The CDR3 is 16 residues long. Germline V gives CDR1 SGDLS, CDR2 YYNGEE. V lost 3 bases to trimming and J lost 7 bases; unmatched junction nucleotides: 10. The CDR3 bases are TGTGCCAGCAGCGAGAGAGGACTAGCGGGAGAGAGGGAGCAGTACTTC. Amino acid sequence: CASSERGLAGEREQYF. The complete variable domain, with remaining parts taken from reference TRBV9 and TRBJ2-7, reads DSGVTQTPKHLITATGQRVTLRCSPRSGDLSVYWYQQSLDQGLQFLIQYYNGEERAKGNILERFSAQQFPDLHSELNLSSLELGDSALYFCASSERGLAGEREQYFGPGTRLTVT.

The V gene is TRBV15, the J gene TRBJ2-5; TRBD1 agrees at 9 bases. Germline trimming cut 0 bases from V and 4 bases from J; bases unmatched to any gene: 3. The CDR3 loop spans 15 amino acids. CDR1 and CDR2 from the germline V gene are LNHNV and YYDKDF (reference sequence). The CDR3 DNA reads TGTGCCACCAGCAGAGATACAGGGGGCGCAGAGACCCAGTACTTC. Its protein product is CATSRDTGGAETQYF.

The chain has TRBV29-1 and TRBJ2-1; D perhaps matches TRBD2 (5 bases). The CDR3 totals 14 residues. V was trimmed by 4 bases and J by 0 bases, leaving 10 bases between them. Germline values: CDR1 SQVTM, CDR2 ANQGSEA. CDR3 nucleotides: TGCAGCGTTGCGAGCGGAGTCTCCTACAATGAGCAGTTCTTC. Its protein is CSVASGVSYNEQFF.

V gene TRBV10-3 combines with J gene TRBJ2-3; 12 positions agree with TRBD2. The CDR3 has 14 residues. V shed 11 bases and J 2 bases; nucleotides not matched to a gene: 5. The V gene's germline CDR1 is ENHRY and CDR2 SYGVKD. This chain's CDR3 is CAAGLAGSTDTQYF. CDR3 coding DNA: TGTGCCGCCGGACTAGCGGGATCCACAGATACGCAGTATTTT.

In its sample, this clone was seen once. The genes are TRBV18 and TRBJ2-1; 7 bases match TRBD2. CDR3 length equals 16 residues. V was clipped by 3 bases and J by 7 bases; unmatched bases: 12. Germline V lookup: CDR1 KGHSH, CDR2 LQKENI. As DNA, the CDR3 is TGTGCCAGCTCACCTGGGGGACTATGGGTTGGAAATGAGCAGTTCTTC. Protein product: CASSPGGLWVGNEQFF.

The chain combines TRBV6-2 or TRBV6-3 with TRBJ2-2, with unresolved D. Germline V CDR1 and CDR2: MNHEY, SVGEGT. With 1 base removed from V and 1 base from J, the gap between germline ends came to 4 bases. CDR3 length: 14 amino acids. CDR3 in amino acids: CASSYLENTGELFF. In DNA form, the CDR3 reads TGTGCCAGCAGTTACTTGGAGAACACCGGGGAGCTGTTTTTT.

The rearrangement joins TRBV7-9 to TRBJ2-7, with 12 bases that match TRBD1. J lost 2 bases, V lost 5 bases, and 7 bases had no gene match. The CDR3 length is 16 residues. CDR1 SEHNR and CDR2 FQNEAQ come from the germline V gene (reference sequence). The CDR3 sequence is CASSPSGTGGPYEQYF. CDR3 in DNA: TGTGCCAGCAGCCCGTCCGGGACAGGGGGCCCCTACGAGCAGTACTTC.

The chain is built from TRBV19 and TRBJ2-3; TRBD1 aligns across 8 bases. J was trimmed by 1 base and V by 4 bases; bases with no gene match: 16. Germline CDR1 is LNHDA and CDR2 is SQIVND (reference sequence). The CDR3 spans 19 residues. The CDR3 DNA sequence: TGTGCCAGTAGTAGCCAGACAGGGGAAGTTTATATGGGCACAGATACGCAGTATTTT. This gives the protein CASSSQTGEVYMGTDTQYF. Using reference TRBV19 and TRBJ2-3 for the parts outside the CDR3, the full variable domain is DGGITQSPKYLFRKEGQNVTLSCEQNLNHDAMYWYRQDPGQGLRLIYYSQIVNDFQKGDIAEGYSVSREKKESFPLTVTSAQKNPTAFYLCASSSQTGEVYMGTDTQYFGPGTRLTVL.

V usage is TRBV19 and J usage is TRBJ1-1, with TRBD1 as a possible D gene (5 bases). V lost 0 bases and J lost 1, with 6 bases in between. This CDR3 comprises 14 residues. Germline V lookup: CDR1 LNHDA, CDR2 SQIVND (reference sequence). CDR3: CASSIDRENTEAFF. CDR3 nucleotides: TGTGCCAGTAGTATAGACAGGGAGAACACTGAAGCTTTCTTT.

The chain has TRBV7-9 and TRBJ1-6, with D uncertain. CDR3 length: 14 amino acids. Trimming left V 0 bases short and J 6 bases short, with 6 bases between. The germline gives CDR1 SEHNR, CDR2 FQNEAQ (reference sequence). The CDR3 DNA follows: TGTGCCAGCAGCTTAGCGGGAGCTAATTCACCCCTCCACTTT. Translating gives CASSLAGANSPLHF.

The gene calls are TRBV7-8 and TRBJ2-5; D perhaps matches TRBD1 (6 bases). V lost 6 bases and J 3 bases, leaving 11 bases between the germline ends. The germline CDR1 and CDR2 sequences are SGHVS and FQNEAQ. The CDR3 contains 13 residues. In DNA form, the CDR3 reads TGTGCCAGCAGTTTGGACAGAGAAGAGACCCAGTACTTC. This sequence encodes CASSLDREETQYF.